This T cell receptor beta chain is from a study of blood T cell repertoires in COVID-19. Overall study: From T cells, B-cell-depleted T cells, or PBMCs came the material, which was cDNA or gDNA.

Trimming took 1 base from V and 2 from J; bases not matched to a gene: 14. This CDR3 comprises 20 residues. Germline V gene sequence: CDR1 MGHRA, CDR2 YSYEKL. Some clones are missing from TCRdb's copy, which holds only in-frame ones; the method was immunoSEQ multiplex PCR. The repertoire holds roughly 220,000 clones, with roughly 83% as singletons. Sequencing used PBMCs or T cells enriched from blood (not recorded which). The TCR was taken from a woman aged 40-49 years with acute COVID-19. The chain recombines TRBV4-1 with TRBJ2-3; 11 bases match TRBD2. The CDR3 coding sequence is TGCGCCAGCAGCCAAGGGTCCCCGACTAGCGGGACACCTCACACAGATACGCAGTATTTT. Translating gives CASSQGSPTSGTPHTDTQYF.